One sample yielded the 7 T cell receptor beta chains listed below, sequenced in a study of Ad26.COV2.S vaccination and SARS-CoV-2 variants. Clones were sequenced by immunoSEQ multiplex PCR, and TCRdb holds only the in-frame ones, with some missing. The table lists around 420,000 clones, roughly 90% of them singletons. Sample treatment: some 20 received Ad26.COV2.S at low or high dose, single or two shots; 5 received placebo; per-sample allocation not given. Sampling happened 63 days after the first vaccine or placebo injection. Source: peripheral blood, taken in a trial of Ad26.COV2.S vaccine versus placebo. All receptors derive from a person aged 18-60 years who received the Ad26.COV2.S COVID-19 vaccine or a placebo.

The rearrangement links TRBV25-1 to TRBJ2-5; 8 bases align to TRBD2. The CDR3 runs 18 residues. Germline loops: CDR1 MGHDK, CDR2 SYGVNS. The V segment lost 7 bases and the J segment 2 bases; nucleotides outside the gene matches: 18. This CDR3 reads CASNPSHAGGPGQETQYF. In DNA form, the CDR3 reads TGTGCCAGCAATCCTAGTCATGCGGGGGGCCCAGGGCAAGAGACCCAGTACTTC.

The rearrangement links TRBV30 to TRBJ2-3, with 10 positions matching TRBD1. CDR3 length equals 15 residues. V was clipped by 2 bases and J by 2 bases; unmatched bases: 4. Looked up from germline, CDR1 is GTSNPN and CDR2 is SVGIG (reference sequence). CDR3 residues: CAWSWTGGVTDTQYF. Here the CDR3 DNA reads TGTGCCTGGAGTTGGACAGGGGGGGTCACAGATACGCAGTATTTT.

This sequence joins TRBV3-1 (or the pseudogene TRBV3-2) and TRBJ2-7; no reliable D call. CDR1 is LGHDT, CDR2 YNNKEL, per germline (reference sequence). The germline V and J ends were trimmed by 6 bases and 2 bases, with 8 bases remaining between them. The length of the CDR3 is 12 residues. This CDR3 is CASSSGPYEQYF. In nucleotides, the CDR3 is TGTGCCAGCAGTTCCGGGCCCTACGAGCAGTACTTC.

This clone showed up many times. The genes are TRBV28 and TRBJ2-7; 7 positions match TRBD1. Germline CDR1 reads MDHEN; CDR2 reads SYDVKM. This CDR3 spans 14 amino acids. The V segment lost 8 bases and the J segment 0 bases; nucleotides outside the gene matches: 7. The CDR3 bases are TGTGCCAGCCGTCACAGGGGACCCTCCTACGAGCAGTACTTC. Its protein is CASRHRGPSYEQYF.

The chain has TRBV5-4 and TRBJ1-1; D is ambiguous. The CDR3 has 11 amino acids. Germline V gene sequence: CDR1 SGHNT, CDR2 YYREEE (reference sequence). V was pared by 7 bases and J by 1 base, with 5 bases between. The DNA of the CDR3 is TGTGCCAGCGTGGGGAACACTGAAGCTTTCTTT. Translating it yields CASVGNTEAFF. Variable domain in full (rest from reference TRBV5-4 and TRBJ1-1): ETGVTQSPTHLIKTRGQQVTLRCSSQSGHNTVSWYQQALGQGPQFIFQYYREEENGRGNFPPRFSGLQFPNYSSELNVNALELDDSALYLCASVGNTEAFFGQGTRLTVV.

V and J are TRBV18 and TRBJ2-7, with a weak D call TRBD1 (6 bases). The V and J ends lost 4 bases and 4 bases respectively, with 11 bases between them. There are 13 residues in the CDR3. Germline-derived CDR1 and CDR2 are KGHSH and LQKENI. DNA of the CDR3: TGTGCCAGCTCACGAGGACAGACATACGAGCAGTACTTC. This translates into CASSRGQTYEQYF.

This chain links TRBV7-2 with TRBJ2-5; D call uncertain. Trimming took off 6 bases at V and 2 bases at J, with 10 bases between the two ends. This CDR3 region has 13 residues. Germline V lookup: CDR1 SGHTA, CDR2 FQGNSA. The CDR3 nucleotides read TGTGCCAGCAGTTGGGCGAGACAAGAGACCCAGTACTTC. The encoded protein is CASSWARQETQYF.